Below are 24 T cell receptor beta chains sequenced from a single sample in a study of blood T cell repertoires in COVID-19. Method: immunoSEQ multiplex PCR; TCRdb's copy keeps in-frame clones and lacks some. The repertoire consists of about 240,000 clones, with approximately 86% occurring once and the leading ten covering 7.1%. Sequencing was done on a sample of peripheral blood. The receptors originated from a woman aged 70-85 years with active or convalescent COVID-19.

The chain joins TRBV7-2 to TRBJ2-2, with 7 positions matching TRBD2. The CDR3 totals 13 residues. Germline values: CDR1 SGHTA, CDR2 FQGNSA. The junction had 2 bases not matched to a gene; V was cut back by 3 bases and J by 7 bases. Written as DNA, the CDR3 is TGTGCCAGCAGCTTCGGGGGGTTCGGGGAGCTGTTTTTT. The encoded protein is CASSFGGFGELFF.

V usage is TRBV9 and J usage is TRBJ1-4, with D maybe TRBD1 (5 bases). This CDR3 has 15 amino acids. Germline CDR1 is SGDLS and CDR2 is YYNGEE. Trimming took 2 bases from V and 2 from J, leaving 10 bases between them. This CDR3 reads CASSVWGRTNEKLFF. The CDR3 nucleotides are TGTGCCAGCAGCGTGTGGGGCCGCACTAATGAAAAACTGTTTTTT.

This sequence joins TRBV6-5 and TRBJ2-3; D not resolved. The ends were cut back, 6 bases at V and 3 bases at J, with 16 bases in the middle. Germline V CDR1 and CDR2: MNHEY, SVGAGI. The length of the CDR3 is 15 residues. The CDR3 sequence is CASRPELPITDTQYF. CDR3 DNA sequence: TGTGCCAGCAGGCCCGAATTGCCTATAACAGATACGCAGTATTTT.

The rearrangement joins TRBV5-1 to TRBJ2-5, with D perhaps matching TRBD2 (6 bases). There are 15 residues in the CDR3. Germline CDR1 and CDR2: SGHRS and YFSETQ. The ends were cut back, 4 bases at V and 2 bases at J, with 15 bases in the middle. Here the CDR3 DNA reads TGCGCCAGCAGCCCAGTCGCGGGGAGGCAAGAGACCCAGTACTTC. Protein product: CASSPVAGRQETQYF. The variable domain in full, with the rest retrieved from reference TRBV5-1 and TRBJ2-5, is KAGVTQTPRYLIKTRGQQVTLSCSPISGHRSVSWYQQTPGQGLQFLFEYFSETQRNKGNFPGRFSGRQFSNSRSEMNVSTLELGDSALYLCASSPVAGRQETQYFGPGTRLLVL.

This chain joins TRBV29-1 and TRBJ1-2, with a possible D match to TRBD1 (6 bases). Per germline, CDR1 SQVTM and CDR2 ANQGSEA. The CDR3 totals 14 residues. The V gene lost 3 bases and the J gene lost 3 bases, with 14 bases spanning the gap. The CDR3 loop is CSVDGDISHYGYTF. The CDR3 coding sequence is TGCAGCGTTGATGGGGACATTAGCCACTATGGCTACACCTTC.

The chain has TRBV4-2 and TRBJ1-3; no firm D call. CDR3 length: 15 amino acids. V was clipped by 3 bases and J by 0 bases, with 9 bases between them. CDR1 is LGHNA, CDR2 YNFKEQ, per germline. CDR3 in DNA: TGTGCCAGCAGCCATGGACTTACCTCTGGAAACACCATATATTTT. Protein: CASSHGLTSGNTIYF.

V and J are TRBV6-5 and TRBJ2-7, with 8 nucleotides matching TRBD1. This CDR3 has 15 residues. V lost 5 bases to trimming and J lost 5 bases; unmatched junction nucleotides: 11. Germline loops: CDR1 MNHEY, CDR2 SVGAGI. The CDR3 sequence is CASSKDGQGRNEQYF. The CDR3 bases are TGTGCCAGCAGTAAGGATGGACAGGGCAGAAACGAGCAGTACTTC.

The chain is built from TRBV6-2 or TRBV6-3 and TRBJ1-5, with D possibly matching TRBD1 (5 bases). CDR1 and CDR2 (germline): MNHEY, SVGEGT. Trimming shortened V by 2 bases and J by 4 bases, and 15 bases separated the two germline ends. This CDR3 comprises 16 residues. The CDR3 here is CASSYPPLTVNQPQHF. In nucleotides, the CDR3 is TGTGCCAGCAGTTACCCTCCACTGACAGTTAATCAGCCCCAGCATTTT.

DNA for the CDR3: TGTGCCACTTCGACCGACAGTACGAATCAGCCCCAGCATTTT. It encodes CATSTDSTNQPQHF. The J gene is TRBJ1-5, the V gene TRBV6-5; the D gene is possibly TRBD1 (5 bases). This CDR3 is 14 amino acids long. The germline gives CDR1 MNHEY, CDR2 SVGAGI. Trimming pared 10 bases from V and 4 bases from J, leaving 17 bases between.

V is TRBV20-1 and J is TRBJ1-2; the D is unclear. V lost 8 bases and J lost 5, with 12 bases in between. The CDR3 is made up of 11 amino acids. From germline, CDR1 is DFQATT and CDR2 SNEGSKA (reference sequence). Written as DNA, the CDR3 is TGCAGTCTTACAGAGAATTATGGCTACACCTTC. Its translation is CSLTENYGYTF.

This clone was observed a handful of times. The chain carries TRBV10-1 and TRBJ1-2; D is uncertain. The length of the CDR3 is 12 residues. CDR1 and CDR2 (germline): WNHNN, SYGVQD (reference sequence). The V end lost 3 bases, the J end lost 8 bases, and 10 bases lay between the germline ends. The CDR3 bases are TGCGCCAGCAGTGAAGGGAGATACGGCTACACCTTC. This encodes CASSEGRYGYTF.

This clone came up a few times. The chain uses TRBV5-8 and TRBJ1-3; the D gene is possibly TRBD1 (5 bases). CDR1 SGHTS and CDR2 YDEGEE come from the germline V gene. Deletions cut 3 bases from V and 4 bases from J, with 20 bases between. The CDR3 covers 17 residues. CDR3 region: CASSSGDSSSMGNTIYF. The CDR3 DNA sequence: TGTGCCAGCAGCTCGGGAGACAGCTCTTCCATGGGAAACACCATATATTTT.

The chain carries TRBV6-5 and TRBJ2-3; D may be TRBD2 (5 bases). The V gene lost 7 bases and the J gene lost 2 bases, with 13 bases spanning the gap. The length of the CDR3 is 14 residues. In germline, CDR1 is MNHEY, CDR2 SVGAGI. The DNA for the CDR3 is TGTGCCAGCACTCGGGGATCTCCCACAGATACGCAGTATTTT. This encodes CASTRGSPTDTQYF.

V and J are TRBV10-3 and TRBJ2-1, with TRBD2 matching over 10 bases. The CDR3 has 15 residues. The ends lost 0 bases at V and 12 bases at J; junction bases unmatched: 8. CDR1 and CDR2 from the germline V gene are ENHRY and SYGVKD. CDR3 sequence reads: CAISESKGLAIGQFF. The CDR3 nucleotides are TGTGCCATCAGTGAGTCCAAGGGACTAGCGATCGGGCAGTTCTTC.

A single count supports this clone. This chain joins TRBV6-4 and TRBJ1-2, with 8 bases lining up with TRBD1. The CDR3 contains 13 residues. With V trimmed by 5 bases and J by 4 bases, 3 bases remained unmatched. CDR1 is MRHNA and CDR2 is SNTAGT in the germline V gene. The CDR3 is CASSPDRGYGYTF. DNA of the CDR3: TGTGCCAGCAGTCCAGACAGGGGCTATGGCTACACCTTC.

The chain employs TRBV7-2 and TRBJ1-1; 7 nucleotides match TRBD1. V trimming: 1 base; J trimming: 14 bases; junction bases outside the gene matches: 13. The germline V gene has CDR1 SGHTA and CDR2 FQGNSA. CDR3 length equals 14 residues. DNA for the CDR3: TGTGCCAGCAGCTTAGGTTGGCGGGACAGTGCGGCCTTCTTT. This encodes CASSLGWRDSAAFF.

The CDR3 sequence: CASSLNPVRGLAKNIQYF. DNA of the CDR3: TGTGCCAGCAGCTTGAACCCGGTCAGGGGATTAGCCAAAAACATTCAGTACTTC. The chain uses TRBV13 and TRBJ2-4, with D possibly being TRBD1 (6 bases). Germline values: CDR1 PRHDT, CDR2 FYEKMQ (reference sequence). Deletions cut 3 bases from V and 0 bases from J, with 18 bases between. CDR3 length: 18 amino acids. Complete variable domain (other parts from reference TRBV13 and TRBJ2-4): AAGVIQSPRHLIKEKRETATLKCYPIPRHDTVYWYQQGPGQDPQFLISFYEKMQSDKGSIPDRFSAQQFSDYHSELNMSSLELGDSALYFCASSLNPVRGLAKNIQYFGAGTRLSVL.

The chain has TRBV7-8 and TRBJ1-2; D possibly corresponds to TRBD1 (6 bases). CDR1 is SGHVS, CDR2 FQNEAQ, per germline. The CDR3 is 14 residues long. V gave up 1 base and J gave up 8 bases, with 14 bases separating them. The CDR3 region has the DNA TGTGCCAGCAGCTTAGGAGGGGGATCGTCCGGCTACACCTTC. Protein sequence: CASSLGGGSSGYTF.

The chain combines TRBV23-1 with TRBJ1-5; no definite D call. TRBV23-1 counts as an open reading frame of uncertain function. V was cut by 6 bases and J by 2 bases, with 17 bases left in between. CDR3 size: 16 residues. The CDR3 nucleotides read TGCGCCAGCAGGTTCCTAACGGGTTGCGGCAATCAGCCCCAGCATTTT. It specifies CASRFLTGCGNQPQHF.

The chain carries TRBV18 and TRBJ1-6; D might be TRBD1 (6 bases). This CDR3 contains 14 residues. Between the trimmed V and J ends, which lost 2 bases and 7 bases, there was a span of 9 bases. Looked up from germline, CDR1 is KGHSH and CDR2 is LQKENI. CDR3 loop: CASSPKQGNSPLHF. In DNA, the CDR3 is TGTGCCAGCTCACCAAAACAGGGAAATTCACCCCTCCACTTT.

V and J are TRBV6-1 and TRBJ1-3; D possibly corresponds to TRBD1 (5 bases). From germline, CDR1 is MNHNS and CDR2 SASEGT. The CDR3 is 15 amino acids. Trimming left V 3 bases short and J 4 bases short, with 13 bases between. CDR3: CASSDPGLPGNTIYF. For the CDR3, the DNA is TGTGCCAGCAGTGACCCGGGACTGCCAGGAAACACCATATATTTT.

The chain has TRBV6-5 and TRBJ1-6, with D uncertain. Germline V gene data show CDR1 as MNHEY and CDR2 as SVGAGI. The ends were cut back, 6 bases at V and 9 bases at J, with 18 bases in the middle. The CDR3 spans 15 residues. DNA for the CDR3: TGTGCCAGCAGGCCCCCGACGGGAAAGGGTTCACCCCTCCACTTT. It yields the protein CASRPPTGKGSPLHF.

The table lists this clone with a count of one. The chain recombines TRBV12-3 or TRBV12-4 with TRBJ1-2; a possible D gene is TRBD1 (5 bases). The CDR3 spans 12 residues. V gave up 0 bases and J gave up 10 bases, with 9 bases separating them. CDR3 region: CASSLATVTYTF. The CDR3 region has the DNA TGTGCCAGCAGTTTAGCGACAGTCACCTACACCTTC.

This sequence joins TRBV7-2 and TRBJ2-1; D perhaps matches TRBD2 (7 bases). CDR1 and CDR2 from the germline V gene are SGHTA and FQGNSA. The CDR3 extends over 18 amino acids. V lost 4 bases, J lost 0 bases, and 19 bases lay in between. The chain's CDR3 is CASSSPGGGASSYNEQFF. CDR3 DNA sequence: TGTGCCAGCAGCTCCCCCGGAGGGGGGGCCTCCTCCTACAATGAGCAGTTCTTC. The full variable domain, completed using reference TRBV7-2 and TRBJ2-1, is GAGVSQSPSNKVTEKGKDVELRCDPISGHTALYWYRQSLGQGLEFLIYFQGNSAPDKSGLPSDRFSAERTGGSVSTLTIQRTQQEDSAVYLCASSSPGGGASSYNEQFFGPGTRLTVL.